These 28 T cell receptor beta chains originate from one sample sequenced in a study of T-cell memory formation after mild COVID-19. MiXCR was run by TCRdb on the 5' RACE reads, yielding one entry per CDR3 protein. The sample shows 350,000 to 400,000 distinct CDR3 sequences, roughly 14% of them seen only once. Sequences were obtained from PBMCs or a T cell subset sorted from them (not recorded which). Source of these receptors: a man aged 18 to 30 who had mild COVID-19 (a few samples of this study predate the infection). Cell type and time point are not known.

J is TRBJ2-1 and V is TRBV15; the match to TRBD1 covers 7 bases. Trimming took 1 base from V and 4 from J; bases not matched to a gene: 4. The V gene's germline CDR1 is LNHNV and CDR2 YYDKDF (reference sequence). The CDR3 sequence is 15 residues long. The CDR3 DNA reads TGTGCCACCAGCAGAGGAGGGACAGCATACAATGAGCAGTTCTTC. This encodes CATSRGGTAYNEQFF.

This clonotype was detected only once. The genes are TRBV6-6 and TRBJ1-2; no firm D call. This CDR3 has 14 residues. V lost 0 bases, J lost 3 bases, and 8 bases lay in between. The V gene's germline CDR1 is MNHNY and CDR2 SVGAGI (reference sequence). The CDR3 region is CASSYSGADYGYTF. The CDR3 DNA reads as TGTGCCAGCAGTTACTCGGGAGCGGACTATGGCTACACCTTC.

This clonotype was observed a few times. For the CDR3, the DNA is TGTGCCAGCAGCTTAGTTCTGGGGGGAGCGGGTGAAAAACTGTTTTTT. This gives the protein CASSLVLGGAGEKLFF. The chain joins TRBV7-2 to TRBJ1-4; possible D gene TRBD1, 5 bases. The germline CDR1 and CDR2 sequences are SGHTA and FQGNSA. This CDR3 is built from 16 residues. Deletions cut 1 base from V and 7 bases from J, with 16 bases between. The full variable domain, its missing parts supplied by reference TRBV7-2 and TRBJ1-4, is GAGVSQSPSNKVTEKGKDVELRCDPISGHTALYWYRQSLGQGLEFLIYFQGNSAPDKSGLPSDRFSAERTGGSVSTLTIQRTQQEDSAVYLCASSLVLGGAGEKLFFGSGTQLSVL.

The chain carries TRBV11-2 and TRBJ2-7, with D perhaps TRBD1 (6 bases). The V gene's germline CDR1 is SGHAT and CDR2 FQNNGV. V was shortened by 5 bases and J by 6 bases, with 11 bases between the two germline ends. The CDR3 consists of 12 residues. The CDR3 DNA reads as TGTGCCAGCAGCCTTACAGGGCCCGAGCAGTACGTC. Residues: CASSLTGPEQYV.

The chain carries TRBV4-3 and TRBJ1-1; no clear D. This CDR3 contains 14 residues. CDR1 is LGHNA and CDR2 is YSLEER in the germline V gene. V was clipped by 4 bases and J by 4 bases, with 13 bases between them. CDR3 coding DNA: TGCGCCAGCAGCCGGGTGGTGTTCGGCACTGAAGCTTTCTTT. Translated, it gives CASSRVVFGTEAFF.

This clonotype was observed at least ten times. This chain connects TRBV7-3 to TRBJ1-1; no definite D call. This CDR3 spans 14 amino acids. Trimming cost V 4 bases and J 2 bases, with 11 bases left between them. CDR1 is SGHTA and CDR2 is FQGTGA in the germline V gene. The CDR3 is CASSSGSPNTEAFF. The DNA for the CDR3 is TGTGCCAGCAGCTCGGGGTCTCCCAACACTGAAGCTTTCTTT.

This clonotype has a handful of counts. The chain joins TRBV29-1 to TRBJ2-1, with a possible D match to TRBD2 (5 bases). From germline, CDR1 is SQVTM and CDR2 ANQGSEA. V shed 3 bases and J shed 0 bases, with 9 bases lying between them. The CDR3 consists of 14 residues. CDR3 sequence: CSVEGGSSYNEQFF. CDR3 in DNA: TGCAGCGTTGAGGGTGGGAGCTCCTACAATGAGCAGTTCTTC.

The V call is TRBV6-2 or TRBV6-3, the J call TRBJ2-1; 11 bases are a match to TRBD1. V was clipped by 6 bases and J by 4 bases; unmatched bases: 8. CDR3 size: 16 residues. Germline V gene data show CDR1 as MNHEY and CDR2 as SVGEGT. Here the CDR3 DNA reads TGTGCCAGCAGAGCTATCGGGACAGGGGGTTACAATGAGCAGTTCTTC. Protein: CASRAIGTGGYNEQFF.

The V call is TRBV4-3, the J call TRBJ1-5, with unresolved D. The ends were cut back, 2 bases at V and 11 bases at J, with 13 bases in the middle. CDR1 is LGHNA, CDR2 YSLEER, per germline. This CDR3 contains 13 residues. The CDR3: CASSQSLTAAQHF. CDR3 nucleotides: TGCGCCAGCAGCCAAAGTCTGACTGCGGCCCAGCATTTT.

In DNA, the CDR3 is TGCGCCAGCAGCTTCCGGCAGGGGGCTTACAATGAGCAGTTCTTC. Its protein is CASSFRQGAYNEQFF. The chain has TRBV5-1 and TRBJ2-1, with 8 nucleotides matching TRBD1. V shed 2 bases, J shed 4 bases, and the junction held 5 bases outside the gene matches. The length of the CDR3 is 15 residues. Germline V CDR1 and CDR2: SGHRS, YFSETQ.

The chain uses TRBV6-5 and TRBJ2-4, with TRBD1 as a possible D gene (5 bases). Germline values: CDR1 MNHEY, CDR2 SVGAGI. CDR3 size: 15 residues. The V gene lost 0 bases and the J gene lost 7 bases, with 13 bases spanning the gap. The CDR3 DNA follows: TGTGCCAGCAGTTACTCTGCAGGGTTAGGGAACATTCAGTACTTC. Its translation is CASSYSAGLGNIQYF.

This clonotype has a single count. CDR3 protein: CASSQVSAEGPNEQFF. The CDR3 DNA sequence: TGTGCCAGCAGCCAAGTATCGGCCGAGGGGCCCAATGAGCAGTTCTTC. The chain combines TRBV4-2 with TRBJ2-1; the D call may be TRBD1 or TRBD2 (5 bases each). Trimming removed 1 base from V and 6 bases from J, with 16 bases in between. Germline CDR1 is LGHNA and CDR2 is YNFKEQ. The CDR3 covers 16 residues.

This clonotype was seen only a few times. The chain employs TRBV4-1 and TRBJ1-4; the D gene is possibly TRBD1 (5 bases). V was pared by 4 bases and J by 3 bases, with 21 bases between. This CDR3 comprises 18 residues. Germline CDR1 MGHRA, CDR2 YSYEKL. DNA for the CDR3: TGCGCCAGCAGCCGTCTTTCTTCGAGGGGAGCAGCTAATGAAAAACTGTTTTTT. As protein: CASSRLSSRGAANEKLFF.

This chain links TRBV7-9 with TRBJ2-7, with TRBD1 matching 9 bases. The CDR3 consists of 14 residues. The ends lost 1 base at V and 4 bases at J; junction bases unmatched: 2. The germline V gene has CDR1 SEHNR and CDR2 FQNEAQ (reference sequence). The CDR3 region is CASSLDGQGYEQYV. The CDR3 coding sequence is TGTGCCAGCAGCTTAGACGGACAGGGGTACGAGCAGTACGTC.

This clonotype was seen a handful of times. V gene TRBV4-3 combines with J gene TRBJ2-5; no reliable D call. Germline lookup yields CDR1 LGHNA and CDR2 YSLEER. The CDR3 runs 14 residues. Trimming shortened V by 1 base and J by 4 bases, and 10 bases separated the two germline ends. The CDR3 loop is CASSQAWGLETQYF. The DNA of the CDR3 is TGCGCCAGCAGCCAAGCATGGGGATTAGAGACCCAGTACTTC.

Only a few counts were recorded for this clonotype. The gene calls are TRBV5-6 and TRBJ2-3; 8 nucleotides match TRBD1. The germline V gene has CDR1 SGHDT and CDR2 YYEEEE. This CDR3 is built from 18 residues. The V and J ends lost 1 base and 4 bases, in that order; junction bases with no gene match: 14. Here the CDR3 DNA reads TGTGCCAGCAGCTTGCCGGTTGCCGTGGACAGGGCCGCAGATACGCAGTATTTT. This translates into CASSLPVAVDRAADTQYF.

The rearrangement uses TRBV20-1 and TRBJ2-7; D possibly corresponds to TRBD1 (6 bases). The CDR3 consists of 14 residues. The germline V and J ends were trimmed by 3 bases and 1 base, with 13 bases remaining between them. Per the germline V gene, CDR1 is DFQATT and CDR2 is SNEGSKA (reference sequence). The CDR3 DNA sequence: TGCAGTGCTAGGCCCGACAGGAGATCCTACGAGCAGTACGTC. Its protein product is CSARPDRRSYEQYV.

This clonotype turned up a few times. The chain employs TRBV7-2 and TRBJ1-2; the D is unclear. The CDR3 is 13 amino acids. Trimming took off 1 base at V and 8 bases at J, with 11 bases between the two ends. CDR1 SGHTA and CDR2 FQGNSA come from the germline V gene. The CDR3 DNA follows: TGTGCCAGCAGCTTAGAGGTCATGGGGGGCTACACCTTC. Translation gives CASSLEVMGGYTF.

This clonotype was found a few times. The CDR3 region is CASSFRDTEKLFF. The CDR3 coding sequence is TGTGCCAGCTCATTCCGGGACACCGAAAAACTGTTTTTT. The rearrangement uses TRBV18 and TRBJ1-4, with D tentatively TRBD1 (6 bases). Germline V gene data show CDR1 as KGHSH and CDR2 as LQKENI. The V and J ends lost 5 bases and 8 bases respectively, with 12 bases between them. The CDR3 contains 13 residues.

This clonotype has at least ten counts. The rearrangement links TRBV5-6 to TRBJ1-2, with unresolved D. The V end lost 0 bases, the J end lost 5 bases, and 20 bases lay between the germline ends. The CDR3 has 17 amino acids. Germline V gene lookup returns CDR1 SGHDT and CDR2 YYEEEE. CDR3 DNA sequence: TGTGCCAGCAGCTTGGATTTTTCGTCAGGAACGACGTATGGCTACACCTTC. It translates to CASSLDFSSGTTYGYTF.

The chain couples TRBV6-2 or TRBV6-3 to TRBJ2-1; possible D gene TRBD2, 5 bases. Trimming pared 7 bases from V and 4 bases from J, leaving 20 bases between. The CDR3 is made up of 16 amino acids. Germline CDR1 reads MNHEY; CDR2 reads SVGEGT. The CDR3 sequence is CASTPEGHRLYNEQFF. The CDR3 DNA is TGTGCCAGCACCCCCGAAGGCCACAGACTATACAATGAGCAGTTCTTC.

This clonotype turned up a few times. This chain uses TRBV12-3 or TRBV12-4 with TRBJ2-1, with TRBD1 matching 8 bases. CDR3 size: 15 residues. With 2 bases clipped from V and 9 bases from J, the junction kept 9 bases outside the gene matches. The CDR3 sequence: CASSLLAAGGGEQFF. CDR3 in DNA: TGTGCCAGCAGTTTATTGGCGGCAGGGGGCGGTGAGCAGTTCTTC.

This clonotype has only a few counts. The CDR3 bases are TGTGCCAGTACCTGGAGTGGGGACAGTACCTACGAGCAGTACTTC. Translated: CASTWSGDSTYEQYF. The J gene is TRBJ2-7, the V gene TRBV19; 7 positions match TRBD1. Germline V lookup: CDR1 LNHDA, CDR2 SQIVND (reference sequence). J gave up 2 bases and V 7 bases, and 11 bases lay outside the gene matches. This CDR3 contains 15 residues.

The rearrangement links TRBV3-1 to TRBJ1-1; TRBD1 matches at 7 bases. The CDR3 has 15 residues. With V trimmed by 0 bases and J by 1 base, 2 bases remained unmatched. Germline assignment: CDR1 LGHDT and CDR2 YNNKEL (reference sequence). The CDR3 DNA reads TGTGCCAGCAGCCAAGAAGGGACAGAGAACACTGAAGCTTTCTTT. It yields the protein CASSQEGTENTEAFF. The variable domain in full, with the rest retrieved from reference TRBV3-1 and TRBJ1-1, is DTAVSQTPKYLVTQMGNDKSIKCEQNLGHDTMYWYKQDSKKFLKIMFSYNNKELIINETVPNRFSPKSPDKAHLNLHINSLELGDSAVYFCASSQEGTENTEAFFGQGTRLTVV.

J is TRBJ1-2 and V is TRBV7-2; no clear D. Trimming pared 5 bases from V and 5 bases from J, leaving 15 bases between. CDR1 SGHTA and CDR2 FQGNSA come from the germline V gene. The CDR3 runs 14 residues. The CDR3 here is CASSVGRVEYGYTF. CDR3 sequence (DNA): TGTGCCAGCAGCGTAGGCCGGGTGGAGTATGGCTACACCTTC.

The chain couples TRBV6-5 to TRBJ2-1, with no clear D. V was cut by 0 bases and J by 7 bases, with 10 bases left in between. The CDR3 runs to 14 residues. The V gene's germline CDR1 is MNHEY and CDR2 SVGAGI. The CDR3: CASSYSGVGNEQFF. The CDR3 nucleotides read TGTGCCAGCAGTTACTCTGGGGTAGGGAATGAGCAGTTCTTC.

J is TRBJ2-4 and V is TRBV12-3 or TRBV12-4; either TRBD1 or TRBD2 may supply D (5 bases each). The CDR3 spans 11 residues. Trimming cost V 6 bases and J 15 bases, with 15 bases left between them. CDR3 in amino acids: CASSNTGTGYF. DNA for the CDR3: TGTGCCAGCAGCAATACCGGGACGGGGTACTTC.

This clonotype was seen repeatedly, ten times or more. The CDR3 loop reads CASSLGDRGGTDTQYF. The CDR3 bases are TGTGCCAGCAGCCTAGGGGACAGGGGAGGCACAGATACGCAGTATTTT. This chain connects TRBV4-2 to TRBJ2-3, with 10 bases fitting TRBD1. The V and J ends lost 4 bases and 1 base, in that order; junction bases with no gene match: 5. CDR1 is LGHNA, CDR2 YNFKEQ, per germline. The CDR3 is 16 residues long.